One sample yielded the 31 T cell receptor beta chains listed below, sequenced in a study of blood T cell repertoires in COVID-19. Data came from immunoSEQ multiplex PCR; TCRdb stores just in-frame clones and leaves some out. This table has about 39,000 clones, around four fifths appearing once. The sample taken for sequencing was peripheral blood. The receptor set was obtained from a man aged 45 to 65 with active or convalescent COVID-19.

The chain joins TRBV4-1 to TRBJ2-1; 12 bases fit TRBD2. The germline CDR1 and CDR2 sequences are MGHRA and YSYEKL. Losses at the gene ends were 0 bases for V and 0 bases for J; bases not matched to a gene: 6. The CDR3 length is 19 residues. The DNA of the CDR3 is TGCGCCAGCAGCCAAGAAGATCTAGCGGGGGGGAGCTCCTACAATGAGCAGTTCTTC. Its protein is CASSQEDLAGGSSYNEQFF.

The rearrangement links TRBV9 to TRBJ1-6, with TRBD1 matching 7 bases. The CDR3 spans 15 residues. Trimming at V came to 3 bases and at J to 7 bases, leaving 7 bases not matched to a gene. The germline V gene has CDR1 SGDLS and CDR2 YYNGEE. The CDR3, as DNA: TGTGCCAGCAGCGCCGACAGGGCTTGGAATTCACCCCTCCACTTT. Its translation: CASSADRAWNSPLHF.

This sequence joins TRBV2 and TRBJ1-2; TRBD1 matches at 10 bases. The germline gives CDR1 SNHLY, CDR2 FYNNEI. J was trimmed by 2 bases and V by 7 bases; bases with no gene match: 4. CDR3 size: 14 residues. CDR3 sequence (DNA): TGTGCCAGCAACCCGGGACAGGGGAACTATGGCTACACCTTC. Amino acid sequence: CASNPGQGNYGYTF.

This clone was seen a few times. The rearrangement links TRBV9 to TRBJ2-3; 9 bases agree with TRBD2. The CDR3 is made up of 15 amino acids. The germline CDR1 and CDR2 sequences are SGDLS and YYNGEE. V was pared by 3 bases and J by 2 bases, with 4 bases of the junction left unmatched. The CDR3 nucleotides are TGTGCCAGCAGCGCCGCTAGCGGGGACACAGATACGCAGTATTTT. Its protein product is CASSAASGDTDTQYF.

J is TRBJ2-6 and V is TRBV2; D possibly corresponds to TRBD1 (6 bases). This CDR3 has 15 residues. The germline V gene encodes CDR1 SNHLY and CDR2 FYNNEI. V lost 3 bases, J lost 4 bases, and 10 bases lay in between. CDR3 loop: CASSDRGAGANVLTF. The CDR3 bases are TGTGCCAGCAGTGACAGGGGCGCAGGGGCCAACGTCCTGACTTTC.

The rearrangement links TRBV19 to TRBJ2-2, with 9 positions matching TRBD1. Unmatched junction bases numbered 7, after V lost 6 bases and J lost 11 bases. In germline, CDR1 is LNHDA, CDR2 SQIVND (reference sequence). This CDR3 has 13 amino acids. The CDR3 DNA reads as TGTGCCAGTAGCAACAGGGGGCGCCCCGAGCTGTTTTTT. Translated: CASSNRGRPELFF.

This sequence joins TRBV12-3 or TRBV12-4 and TRBJ2-2; possible D gene TRBD1, 5 bases. The CDR3 spans 13 residues. V was pared by 4 bases and J by 6 bases, with 9 bases between. For the CDR3, the DNA is TGTGCCAGCAGTTCACAGGTCCCCGGGGAGCTGTTTTTT. It specifies CASSSQVPGELFF.

The chain recombines TRBV7-9 with TRBJ1-3; TRBD1 agrees at 8 bases. Per the germline V gene, CDR1 is SEHNR and CDR2 is FQNEAQ (reference sequence). CDR3 size: 16 residues. With 5 bases clipped from V and 6 bases from J, the junction kept 12 bases outside the gene matches. The CDR3 sequence is CASSIDRGWFENTIYF. DNA of the CDR3: TGTGCCAGCAGCATTGACAGGGGATGGTTCGAAAACACCATATATTTT.

J is TRBJ1-3 and V is TRBV5-5; D might be TRBD1 (5 bases). V was trimmed by 4 bases and J by 0 bases, leaving 14 bases between them. CDR3 size: 16 residues. Looked up from germline, CDR1 is SGHKS and CDR2 is YYEKEE (reference sequence). The DNA for the CDR3 is TGTGCCAGCAGCCCCCAGACAGCGAACTCTGGAAACACCATATATTTT. It specifies CASSPQTANSGNTIYF. Supplemented by reference TRBV5-5 and TRBJ1-3, the full variable domain reads DAGVTQSPTHLIKTRGQQVTLRCSPISGHKSVSWYQQVLGQGPQFIFQYYEKEERGRGNFPDRFSARQFPNYSSELNVNALLLGDSALYLCASSPQTANSGNTIYFGEGSWLTVV.

J is TRBJ2-7 and V is TRBV6-2 or TRBV6-3; a possible D gene is TRBD1 (5 bases). This CDR3 is built from 15 residues. Trimming left V 0 bases short and J 3 bases short, with 12 bases between. Germline values: CDR1 MNHEY, CDR2 SVGEGT. CDR3 residues: CASSYSSSGNYEQYF. CDR3 nucleotide sequence: TGTGCCAGCAGTTACTCGAGTTCAGGGAACTACGAGCAGTACTTC.

The CDR3 coding sequence is TGTGCCAGCAGCCAACCTCGACAGGGGGTCGCAGATACGCAGTATTTT. It yields the protein CASSQPRQGVADTQYF. The chain joins TRBV5-4 to TRBJ2-3, with 9 bases that match TRBD1. This CDR3 contains 16 residues. V shed 4 bases, J shed 4 bases, and the junction held 10 bases outside the gene matches. The germline V gene encodes CDR1 SGHNT and CDR2 YYREEE (reference sequence).

The rearrangement uses TRBV7-7 and TRBJ2-5; 12 bases line up with TRBD1. The V gene end was trimmed by 4 bases and the J gene end by 4 bases; junction bases not matched to a gene: 4. The length of the CDR3 is 15 residues. The germline V gene has CDR1 SSHAT and CDR2 FNYEAQ (reference sequence). CDR3 bases: TGTGCCAGCAGCTGGGGACAGGGGGCCGGAGAGACCCAGTACTTC. This translates into CASSWGQGAGETQYF.

The rearrangement uses TRBV9 and TRBJ2-1; perhaps TRBD1 as D (5 bases). The CDR3 runs 15 residues. V lost 3 bases to trimming and J lost 1 base, with 11 bases between them. Looked up from germline, CDR1 is SGDLS and CDR2 is YYNGEE. CDR3: CASSGEDTSYNEQFF. The DNA of the CDR3 is TGTGCCAGCAGCGGTGAGGACACTTCCTACAATGAGCAGTTCTTC.

V is TRBV29-1 and J is TRBJ1-1; 9 bases are a match to TRBD1. Per the germline V gene, CDR1 is SQVTM and CDR2 is ANQGSEA. The J segment lost 7 bases and the V segment lost 3 bases, leaving 3 bases of the junction unmatched. The CDR3 is 12 residues long. CDR3 sequence (DNA): TGCAGCGTTGAGAGGGACAGGGATGAAGCTTTCTTT. Amino acid sequence: CSVERDRDEAFF.

The chain joins TRBV25-1 to TRBJ2-2; D is perhaps TRBD1 (6 bases). V dropped 7 bases and J dropped 5 bases, with 11 bases sitting between them. Germline values: CDR1 MGHDK, CDR2 SYGVNS. This CDR3 region has 13 residues. CDR3 in DNA: TGTGCCAGCACAAAGGGGGTGACCGGGGAGCTGTTTTTT. Amino acid sequence: CASTKGVTGELFF.

The V gene is TRBV4-1, the J gene TRBJ2-3, with 12 bases aligning to TRBD2. Germline V gene lookup returns CDR1 MGHRA and CDR2 YSYEKL. V dropped 0 bases and J dropped 5; count of bases not matched to a gene: 12. This CDR3 contains 19 residues. Here the CDR3 DNA reads TGCGCCAGCAGCCAAGATTGGGCGAGACTAGCGGGGGATGGAGATACGCAGTATTTT. Translated, it gives CASSQDWARLAGDGDTQYF.

The chain combines TRBV19 with TRBJ2-1; 9 bases are shared with TRBD1. V dropped 4 bases and J dropped 5; count of bases not matched to a gene: 6. CDR1 is LNHDA and CDR2 is SQIVND in the germline V gene (reference sequence). The CDR3 extends over 15 amino acids. The CDR3 DNA is TGTGCCAGTAGTACCGGGACAGGGATGAACAATGAGCAGTTCTTC. Translating it yields CASSTGTGMNNEQFF.

V gene TRBV4-1 combines with J gene TRBJ2-7; the match to TRBD1 covers 8 bases. Trimming at V came to 1 base and at J to 1 base, leaving 6 bases not matched to a gene. Germline V gives CDR1 MGHRA, CDR2 YSYEKL. CDR3 length equals 16 residues. The CDR3 sequence: CASSQGLGTGSYEQYF. DNA for the CDR3: TGCGCCAGCAGCCAAGGGTTGGGGACAGGTTCCTACGAGCAGTACTTC.

The rearrangement joins TRBV6-4 to TRBJ1-1; 8 positions match TRBD1. Germline V lookup: CDR1 MRHNA, CDR2 SNTAGT. The CDR3 length is 14 residues. The ends lost 3 bases at V and 4 bases at J; junction bases unmatched: 4. Here the CDR3 reads CASSDTDRGTEAFF. The CDR3 nucleotides read TGTGCCAGCAGTGATACCGACAGGGGCACTGAAGCTTTCTTT.

This clone was seen more than once but under ten times. V usage is TRBV4-1 and J usage is TRBJ1-1; a weak D match, TRBD1 (5 bases). The V gene lost 3 bases and the J gene lost 9 bases, with 11 bases spanning the gap. Per the germline V gene, CDR1 is MGHRA and CDR2 is YSYEKL. The CDR3 runs to 12 residues. Here the CDR3 reads CASSHIRDKAFF. In nucleotides, the CDR3 is TGCGCCAGCAGCCATATCAGGGATAAAGCTTTCTTT.

This clone was counted a few times. J is TRBJ1-2 and V is TRBV7-9, with D maybe TRBD1 (5 bases). Germline-derived CDR1 and CDR2 are SEHNR and FQNEAQ (reference sequence). The CDR3 is 15 residues long. Trimming pared 3 bases from V and 3 bases from J, leaving 14 bases between. In nucleotides, the CDR3 is TGTGCCAGCAGCTTTGCCCCGGACATACACTATGGCTACACCTTC. Translated, it gives CASSFAPDIHYGYTF. Based on the CDR3 plus reference TRBV7-9 and TRBJ1-2, the full variable domain is DTGVSQNPRHKITKRGQNVTFRCDPISEHNRLYWYRQTLGQGPEFLTYFQNEAQLEKSRLLSDRFSAERPKGSFSTLEIQRTEQGDSAMYLCASSFAPDIHYGYTFGSGTRLTVV.

The J gene is TRBJ1-4, the V gene TRBV10-2, with 8 nucleotides matching TRBD1. This CDR3 has 13 amino acids. V shed 6 bases and J 5 bases; nucleotides not matched to a gene: 2. Germline CDR1 and CDR2: WSHSY and SAAADI. This chain's CDR3 is CASSRGQNEKLFF. The CDR3 nucleotides are TGCGCCAGCAGCAGGGGGCAGAATGAAAAACTGTTTTTT.

This clone was seen only once. This chain links TRBV4-2 with TRBJ2-5; 11 nucleotides match TRBD2. V dropped 2 bases and J dropped 2; count of bases not matched to a gene: 7. CDR1 is LGHNA and CDR2 is YNFKEQ in the germline V gene. The CDR3 is made up of 17 amino acids. The CDR3 coding sequence is TGTGCCAGCAGCCAACTGGGACTAGCGGAGACGCAAGAGACCCAGTACTTC. It codes for CASSQLGLAETQETQYF.

The chain combines TRBV19 with TRBJ2-7, with TRBD1 identical over 7 bases. V shed 5 bases and J 5 bases; nucleotides not matched to a gene: 9. Germline V gene sequence: CDR1 LNHDA, CDR2 SQIVND (reference sequence). The CDR3 sequence is 14 residues long. The CDR3 sequence is CASSVRQGRNEQYF. The CDR3 nucleotides read TGTGCCAGTAGTGTTAGACAGGGTCGGAACGAGCAGTACTTC.

In the case of this clone: In the same sample, other DNA sequences code for this CDR3. The V call is TRBV27, the J call TRBJ1-5, with a weak D call TRBD1 (5 bases). The CDR3 has 14 amino acids. CDR1 is MNHEY and CDR2 is SMNVEV in the germline V gene (reference sequence). Trimming shortened V by 6 bases and J by 7 bases, and 16 bases separated the two germline ends. DNA for the CDR3: TGTGCCAGCAGCAATAGGGGTTTTGGCCAGCCCCAGCATTTT. It translates to CASSNRGFGQPQHF.

J is TRBJ2-1 and V is TRBV3-1 (or the pseudogene TRBV3-2), with TRBD2 matching 13 bases. The V gene end was trimmed by 0 bases and the J gene end by 5 bases; junction bases not matched to a gene: 4. The germline V gene has CDR1 LGHDT and CDR2 YNNKEL (reference sequence). The CDR3 contains 17 residues. In nucleotides, the CDR3 is TGTGCCAGCAGCCAAGAAAAGGGACTAGCGGGGAACAATGAGCAGTTCTTC. Translated, it gives CASSQEKGLAGNNEQFF.

This clone was detected only once. The chain uses TRBV6-6 and TRBJ2-7; TRBD2 might be the D (6 bases). Germline-derived CDR1 and CDR2 are MNHNY and SVGAGI (reference sequence). The CDR3 runs to 13 residues. The germline V and J ends were trimmed by 0 bases and 3 bases, with 6 bases remaining between them. This CDR3 is CASSYSGLYEQYF. Written as DNA, the CDR3 is TGTGCCAGCAGTTACTCGGGACTCTACGAGCAGTACTTC.

The V and J genes are TRBV6-1 and TRBJ2-1; 10 nucleotides agree with TRBD2. Germline CDR1 and CDR2: MNHNS and SASEGT. V was clipped by 4 bases and J by 7 bases; unmatched bases: 10. CDR3 length equals 16 residues. CDR3 DNA sequence: TGTGCCAGCAGTGGTCGAGCGGGGGGGCCTGGGAATGAGCAGTTCTTC. It translates to CASSGRAGGPGNEQFF.

The J gene is TRBJ2-5, the V gene TRBV6-5; 10 bases fit TRBD2. This CDR3 is built from 16 residues. J gave up 0 bases and V 2 bases, and 3 bases lay outside the gene matches. Per the germline V gene, CDR1 is MNHEY and CDR2 is SVGAGI. The CDR3 reads CASSYSSGGYQETQYF. The CDR3 DNA reads as TGTGCCAGCAGTTACAGTAGCGGGGGGTACCAAGAGACCCAGTACTTC.

The chain combines TRBV12-3 or TRBV12-4 with TRBJ1-1, with D tentatively TRBD1 (6 bases). CDR3 length equals 13 residues. Between the trimmed V and J ends, which lost 1 base and 10 bases, there was a span of 13 bases. CDR3 loop: CASSLGQGNGAFF. The CDR3 DNA follows: TGTGCCAGCAGTTTAGGGCAGGGGAACGGAGCTTTCTTT.

V is TRBV14 and J is TRBJ1-4; unclear D gene. V was shortened by 4 bases and J by 5 bases, with 17 bases between the two germline ends. This CDR3 region has 16 residues. CDR1 and CDR2 from the germline V gene are SGHDN and FVKESK. The CDR3 coding sequence is TGTGCCAGCAGCCGGGGAGGGAATAGGCCCAATGAAAAACTGTTTTTT. It translates to CASSRGGNRPNEKLFF.